Listed below are T cell receptor beta chains from one sample, sequenced in a study of beta chain features in type 1 diabetes. Sequencing was performed with immunoSEQ multiplex PCR; in TCRdb, only in-frame clones are kept and a portion is missing. The sample lists 600,000 to 700,000 clones, roughly an eighth occurring once. Sequenced sample: naive CD4+ T cells from blood. These receptors originate from a man aged 25-40 years with type 1 diabetes. Each CDR3 is given with its conserved first and last residue. The order of the fields is V gene, J gene, clone size, D gene, CDR3 DNA, CDR3 protein. The D gene is left open where the match is weak. Clone size, where shown, is once, few, many, or a class for clones that have expanded.

TRBV5-4	TRBJ2-5	few	-	TGTGCCAGCAGCTCGATGGAGGGGTCCCAAGAGACCCAGTACTTC	CASSSMEGSQETQYF
TRBV10-3	TRBJ1-2	-	TRBD1	TGTGCCATCAGATCCGGGACAGGGGGGTCTGTGAATGGCTACACCTTC	CAIRSGTGGSVNGYTF
TRBV6-5	TRBJ2-1	-	TRBD1	TGTGCCAGCAGTTACAGGGGGCACGTTTTGGATGAGCAGTTCTTC	CASSYRGHVLDEQFF
TRBV28	TRBJ1-2	-	-	TGTGCCAGCAGTTTGGGTGCCGAAATAAGAGGTGGCTACACCTTC	CASSLGAEIRGGYTF
TRBV7-2	TRBJ2-5	-	TRBD2	TGTGCCAGCAGCGACCCCGGCGGTAGCGGGGGGGCTGTGTACTTC	CASSDPGGSGGAVYF
TRBV15	TRBJ2-4	few	TRBD1	TGTGCCACCAGCAGAGACCCGGACAGGGAAAACATTCAGTACTTC	CATSRDPDRENIQYF
TRBV5-1	TRBJ2-7	few	TRBD1	TGCGCCAGCAGCCCCGGACAGGGGGCGAACGAGCAGTACTTC	CASSPGQGANEQYF
TRBV19	TRBJ1-1	-	-	TGTGCCAGTAGTATAGGGTTCCAGGGTTTCAACCCGACTGAAGCTTTCTTT	CASSIGFQGFNPTEAFF
TRBV7-2	TRBJ2-1	-	-	TGTGCCAGCAGCTTAGCGCTCGCGAGCGATGAGCAGTTCTTC	CASSLALASDEQFF
TRBV5-6	TRBJ1-2	few	-	TGTGCCAGCAGCCGGGATCCAGGGCGCTATGGCTACACCTTC	CASSRDPGRYGYTF
TRBV11-2	TRBJ2-5	-	-	TGTGCCAGCAGCTTAGCGGTTTCGGGACCAAGGATTGAGACCCAGTACTTC	CASSLAVSGPRIETQYF
TRBV13	TRBJ2-2	many	-	TGTGCCAGCAGCCCTCTGGACGGGGAGCTGTTTTTT	CASSPLDGELFF
TRBV2	TRBJ2-6	few	-	TGTGCCAGCAGTGAATTCGGGGCAGGGCGTGGGGCCAACGTCCTGACTTTC	CASSEFGAGRGANVLTF
TRBV4-3	TRBJ1-2	-	-	TGCGCCAGCAGCCAACGTGAGGGAGGAGACTATGGCTACACCTTC	CASSQREGGDYGYTF
TRBV5-6	TRBJ2-4	-	-	TGTGCCAGCAGCAGGGGAAACATTCAGTACTTC	CASSRGNIQYF
TRBV7-9	TRBJ2-3	-	-	TGTGCCAGCGCCACCCCCGCGGATACGCAGTATTTT	CASATPADTQYF
TRBV18	TRBJ2-1	few	-	TGTGCCAGCTCAATAGGACTGAGCGGCGATGAGCAGTTCTTC	CASSIGLSGDEQFF
TRBV6-6	TRBJ2-1	-	-	TGTGCCAGCAGTACCTCCGTGGGGGGCCATGTTGAGCAGTTCTTC	CASSTSVGGHVEQFF
TRBV11-3	TRBJ2-7	-	-	TGTGCCAGCAGCTTAGCACAGGGCTACGAGCAGTACTTC	CASSLAQGYEQYF
TRBV13	TRBJ2-3	-	-	TGTGCCAGCAGCTTATCTCGACCCCTCACAGATACGCAGTATTTT	CASSLSRPLTDTQYF
TRBV7-2	TRBJ2-6	-	-	TGTGCCAGCAGCTACATAGGGGGAGGTTCAGGGGCCAACGTCCTGACTTTC	CASSYIGGGSGANVLTF
TRBV11-1	TRBJ1-4	-	TRBD1	TGTGCCAGCAGCCTGACAGGGGTGGAGGAAAAACTGTTTTTT	CASSLTGVEEKLFF
TRBV4-3	TRBJ2-7	-	TRBD2	TGCGCCAGCAGCCAACTAGCGGGGGGATCCTACGAGCAGTACTTC	CASSQLAGGSYEQYF
TRBV5-4	TRBJ2-2	few	-	TGTGCCAGCAGCTTCCGCGGGGGCCACGGGGAGCTGTTTTTT	CASSFRGGHGELFF
TRBV11-2	TRBJ2-7	-	TRBD2	TGTGCCAGCAGCTTAGTTAGCGGGGGGGTCTACGAGCAGTACTTC	CASSLVSGGVYEQYF
TRBV11-2	TRBJ2-2	few	-	TGTGCCAGCATCCCCGGGCAGGGGGGAAACACCGGGGAGCTGTTTTTT	CASIPGQGGNTGELFF
TRBV7-9	TRBJ2-1	few	-	TGTGCCAGCAGCTTAGCTGGGATCGATGAGCAGTTCTTC	CASSLAGIDEQFF
TRBV7-9	TRBJ2-7	once	TRBD1	TGTGCCAGCAGTCCGGGACAGGGGCTCTACGAGCAGTACTTC	CASSPGQGLYEQYF
TRBV7-2	TRBJ1-4	-	TRBD1	TGTGCCAGCAGCTTAGCCGGACAGGGGCAGGGGGAAAAACTGTTTTTT	CASSLAGQGQGEKLFF
TRBV29-1	TRBJ1-4	-	TRBD1	TGCAGCGTTGCTCCCTCGCGCGGGACAGGGGATGAAAAACTGTTTTTT	CSVAPSRGTGDEKLFF
TRBV15	TRBJ1-4	few	-	TGTGCCACCAGCAGAGATCTCGGGTCGTGGGGTGAAAAACTGTTTTTT	CATSRDLGSWGEKLFF
TRBV10-3	TRBJ2-2	few	-	TGTGCCATCAGGAAGACAGGTCCACCGAACACCGGGGAGCTGTTTTTT	CAIRKTGPPNTGELFF
TRBV11-3	TRBJ2-2	-	-	TGTGCCAGCAGCCCCGGGGGCACCGGGGAGCTGTTTTTT	CASSPGGTGELFF
TRBV23-1	TRBJ2-7	-	TRBD1	TGCGCCAGCAGTCCGCCGACGACAGGGCTACACACCTACGAGCAGTACTTC	CASSPPTTGLHTYEQYF
TRBV7-9	TRBJ2-1	few	-	TGTGCCAGGTCCGGGGGGACAGGTGACAATGAGCAGTTCTTC	CARSGGTGDNEQFF
TRBV9	TRBJ1-3	few	-	TGTGCCAGCAGCGTAGAATCTAGGACAGACTCTGGAAACACCATATATTTT	CASSVESRTDSGNTIYF
TRBV28	TRBJ2-7	-	-	TGTGCCAGCGCATCAGGGGCCCACTCCTACGAGCAGTACTTC	CASASGAHSYEQYF
TRBV7-3	TRBJ1-2	few	-	TGTGCCAGCAGCCCCGGACAGTTATCTAACTATGGCTACACCTTC	CASSPGQLSNYGYTF
TRBV13	TRBJ2-1	few	TRBD2	TGTGCCAGCAGCTTATCGGCGCGGGGGGCGCGGGGATGGGCCAATGAGCAGTTCTTC	CASSLSARGARGWANEQFF
TRBV7-2	TRBJ1-5	few	-	TGTGCCAGCAGCCCGTCGGCGGGGGTTCAGCCCCAGCATTTT	CASSPSAGVQPQHF
TRBV29-1	TRBJ2-7	-	-	TGCAGCGTAACCGGGACGGAGAGCTCCTACGAGCAGTACTTC	CSVTGTESSYEQYF
TRBV20-1	TRBJ2-3	few	-	TGCAGTACGGGGGCGACAGATACGCAGTATTTT	CSTGATDTQYF
TRBV7-2	TRBJ1-2	-	TRBD1	TGTGCCAGCAGCTTCGACAGGGGCCCCTATGGCTACACCTTC	CASSFDRGPYGYTF
TRBV2	TRBJ2-6	few	-	TGTGCCAGCAGGACGGGACTCTCTGGGGCCAACGTCCTGACTTTC	CASRTGLSGANVLTF
TRBV7-9	TRBJ2-3	-	-	TGTGCCAGCAGTCTACCGAACCCGACAGATACGCAGTATTTT	CASSLPNPTDTQYF
TRBV18	TRBJ2-7	-	-	TGTGCCAGCTCACCGCGGGACAGCTACGAGCAGTACTTC	CASSPRDSYEQYF
TRBV5-1	TRBJ2-2	-	TRBD1	TGCGCCAGCAGCCTTGGGACAGTAAACACCGGGGAGCTGTTTTTT	CASSLGTVNTGELFF
TRBV5-4	TRBJ2-5	-	-	TGTGCCAGCAGCCCGACTAGCCAAGAGACCCAGTACTTC	CASSPTSQETQYF
TRBV5-4	TRBJ1-5	-	-	TGTGCCAGCAGCTTGGACCTGCGGAGCAATCAGCCCCAGCATTTT	CASSLDLRSNQPQHF
TRBV29-1	TRBJ2-7	-	-	TGCAGCGTAGGACAGAGCACCTACGAGCAGTACTTC	CSVGQSTYEQYF
TRBV9	TRBJ2-7	few	TRBD2	TGTGCCAGCAGCGTAGAACTAGCGGGGATCTACGAGCAGTACTTC	CASSVELAGIYEQYF
TRBV9	TRBJ1-1	-	-	TGTGCCAGCAGCGTCCATTTGGGGACTGAAGCTTTCTTT	CASSVHLGTEAFF
TRBV5-1	TRBJ1-4	few	TRBD1	TGCGCCAGCAGCCAACAGGGGGCTAATGAAAAACTGTTTTTT	CASSQQGANEKLFF
TRBV2	TRBJ2-3	few	TRBD1	TGTGCCAGGGGGACAGGGCCAGATACGCAGTATTTT	CARGTGPDTQYF
TRBV7-2	TRBJ1-5	few	-	TGTGCCAGCAGCTTACAACGGGATCAGCCCCAGCATTTT	CASSLQRDQPQHF